This TCR beta chain was obtained from a study of patients and donors after allogeneic stem cell transplantation (dated by TCRdb to the early 2020s). This clonotype occurred a few times. Its antigen is still unknown. Qualities for individual bases were not recorded, and no much larger clone is one base off. Library generation was performed with RT-PCR. The instrument was a NextSeq 550. TCRdb took the public reads, trimmed them with fastp at Q25, ran MiXCR for clone calling and kept in-frame beta chains. Identical CDR3 proteins give one entry, which carries the most common genes and DNA. A total of more than 850,000 distinct CDR3 sequences appear in this sample, 15% to 20% of them only once. Roughly 6.4% of the sample lies in the top ten. The source is a human donor who was either an allogeneic HSCT recipient or a stem cell or donor lymphocyte infusion donor (not recorded which). It is not recorded whose cells these are; they may come from a transplant donor. Sequenced material: blood, either unsorted or a sorted T cell fraction (not recorded which).

The CDR3 reads as follows: CASSMRDSYEQYF. The base sequence is TGTGCCAGTAGTATGAGGGACTCCTACGAGCAGTACTTC. The V and J genes are TRBV19 and TRBJ2-7; matching of 5 bases hints at TRBD2 as the D gene. Trimming takes 3 bases from V and 0 bases from J, and the germline ends sit 6 bases apart. From the cysteine through the phenylalanine, the CDR3 covers 13 amino acids. Here the CDR3 DNA is all that survives: 39 bases in frame from base 1. CDR1 LNHDA and CDR2 SQIVND are derived from the germline V gene (reference sequence). The entire variable domain, with the stretches around the CDR3 drawn from the reference TRBV19 and TRBJ2-7 proteins, is DGGITQSPKYLFRKEGQNVTLSCEQNLNHDAMYWYRQDPGQGLRLIYYSQIVNDFQKGDIAEGYSVSREKKESFPLTVTSAQKNPTAFYLCASSMRDSYEQYFGPGTRLTVT.